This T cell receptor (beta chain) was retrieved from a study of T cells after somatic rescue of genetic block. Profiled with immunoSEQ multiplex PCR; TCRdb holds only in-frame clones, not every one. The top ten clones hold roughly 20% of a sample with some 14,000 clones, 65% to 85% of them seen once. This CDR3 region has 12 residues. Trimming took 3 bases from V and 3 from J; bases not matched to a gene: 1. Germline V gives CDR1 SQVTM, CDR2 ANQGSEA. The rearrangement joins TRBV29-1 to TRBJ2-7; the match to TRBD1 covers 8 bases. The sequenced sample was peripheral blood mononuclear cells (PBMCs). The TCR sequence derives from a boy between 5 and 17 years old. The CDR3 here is CSVDGTGYEQYF. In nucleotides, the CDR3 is TGCAGCGTTGACGGGACAGGCTACGAGCAGTACTTC.